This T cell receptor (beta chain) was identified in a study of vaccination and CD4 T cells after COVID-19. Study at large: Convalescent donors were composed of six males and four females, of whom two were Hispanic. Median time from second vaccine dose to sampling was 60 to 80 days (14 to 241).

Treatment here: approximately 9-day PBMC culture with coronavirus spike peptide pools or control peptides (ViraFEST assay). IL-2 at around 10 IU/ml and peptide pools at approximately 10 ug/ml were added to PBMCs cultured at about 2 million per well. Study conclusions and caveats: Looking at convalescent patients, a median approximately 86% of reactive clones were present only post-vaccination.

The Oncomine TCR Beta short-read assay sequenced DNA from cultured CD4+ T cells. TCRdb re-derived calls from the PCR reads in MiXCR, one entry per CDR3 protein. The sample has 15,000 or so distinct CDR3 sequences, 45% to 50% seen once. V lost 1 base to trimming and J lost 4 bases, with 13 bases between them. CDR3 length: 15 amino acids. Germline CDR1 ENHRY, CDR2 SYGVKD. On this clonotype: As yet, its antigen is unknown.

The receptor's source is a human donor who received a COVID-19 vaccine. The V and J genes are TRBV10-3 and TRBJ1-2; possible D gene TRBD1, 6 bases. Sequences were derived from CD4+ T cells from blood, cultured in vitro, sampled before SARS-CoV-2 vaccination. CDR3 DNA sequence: TGTGCCATCAGTGAGTTAACAGGGACCCGCTATGGCTACACCTTC. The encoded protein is CAISELTGTRYGYTF.